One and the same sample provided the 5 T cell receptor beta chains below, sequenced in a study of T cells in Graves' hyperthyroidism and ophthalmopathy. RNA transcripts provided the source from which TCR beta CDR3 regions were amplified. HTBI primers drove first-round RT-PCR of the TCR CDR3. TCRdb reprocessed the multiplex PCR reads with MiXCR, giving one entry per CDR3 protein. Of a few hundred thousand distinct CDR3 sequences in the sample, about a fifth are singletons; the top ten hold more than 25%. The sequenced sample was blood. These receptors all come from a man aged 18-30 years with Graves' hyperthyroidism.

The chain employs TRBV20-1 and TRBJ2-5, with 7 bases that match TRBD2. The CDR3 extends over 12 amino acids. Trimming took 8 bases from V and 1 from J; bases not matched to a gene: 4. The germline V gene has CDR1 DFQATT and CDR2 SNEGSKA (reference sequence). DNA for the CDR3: TGCAGTTTCACTAGCGCCCAAGAGACCCAGTACTTC. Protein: CSFTSAQETQYF.

The chain's CDR3 is CATGAGQTYEQYF. DNA for the CDR3: TGTGCCACAGGAGCAGGGCAAACCTACGAGCAGTACTTC. J is TRBJ2-7 and V is TRBV6-1, with a tentative D call TRBD1 (5 bases). The CDR3 extends over 13 amino acids. CDR1 is MNHNS, CDR2 SASEGT, per germline. V was cut by 10 bases and J by 2 bases, with 15 bases left in between.

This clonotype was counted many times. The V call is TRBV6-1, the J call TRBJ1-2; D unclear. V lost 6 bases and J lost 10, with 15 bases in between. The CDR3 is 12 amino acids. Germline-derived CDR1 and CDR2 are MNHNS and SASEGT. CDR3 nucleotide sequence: TGTGCCAGCAGGAGCGCTGGAGTCTCCTACACCTTC. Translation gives CASRSAGVSYTF.

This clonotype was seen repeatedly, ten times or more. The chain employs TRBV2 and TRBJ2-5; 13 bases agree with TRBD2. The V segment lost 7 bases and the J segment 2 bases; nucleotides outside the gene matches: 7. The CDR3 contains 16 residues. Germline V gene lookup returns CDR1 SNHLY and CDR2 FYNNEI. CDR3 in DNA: TGTGCCAGCAAAGCTAGACTAGCGGGGGGTCAAGAGACCCAGTACTTC. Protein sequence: CASKARLAGGQETQYF.

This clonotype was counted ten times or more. CDR3 region: CASSYSGLPTEAFF. The CDR3 nucleotides read TGTGCCAGCAGTTACTCGGGACTGCCTACAGAAGCTTTCTTT. The J gene is TRBJ1-1, the V gene TRBV6-5; D might be TRBD1 (5 bases). V lost 0 bases and J 8 bases, leaving 13 bases between the germline ends. The germline V gene has CDR1 MNHEY and CDR2 SVGAGI. This CDR3 has 14 amino acids.